A single sample is the source of the 21 T cell receptor beta chains below, sequenced in a study of blood T cells in healthy people across ages. Combining a sample-barcoded 5' primer with a J-beta primer mix, a second PCR ran for about 6 to 12 cycles. TCRdb fed the 5' RACE reads into MiXCR, producing one record per CDR3 protein. This sample has hundreds of thousands of distinct CDR3 sequences, with 52% found just once. The sequenced sample was blood. The receptors shown here come from a woman over 75 in good health.

As concerns this clonotype: It is likely a read error, because the conserved phenylalanine at the end of the CDR3 is missing. This chain uses TRBV2 with TRBJ2-1; D remains unclear. CDR3 length equals 11 residues. Germline CDR1 is SNHLY and CDR2 is FYNNEI. The germline V and J ends were trimmed by 5 bases and 7 bases, with 6 bases remaining between them. CDR3 DNA sequence: TGTGCCAGCAGTCTTGAAAATGAGCAGTTCGTC. Its protein is CASSLENEQFV.

This clonotype was observed a handful of times. The genes are TRBV12-3 or TRBV12-4 and TRBJ1-2; the match to TRBD1 covers 9 bases. V dropped 5 bases and J dropped 8; count of bases not matched to a gene: 9. The CDR3 totals 14 residues. CDR3 residues: CASSPGTGHGGYTF. The CDR3 DNA reads TGTGCCAGCAGTCCCGGGACAGGGCACGGGGGCTACACCTTC.

The genes are TRBV6-2 or TRBV6-3 and TRBJ2-1; possibly TRBD1 or TRBD2 for D (6 bases each). Trimming took off 6 bases at V and 10 bases at J, with 16 bases between the two ends. This CDR3 region has 13 residues. Germline CDR1 and CDR2: MNHEY and SVGEGT. CDR3 bases: TGTGCCAGCAGACGAGGGGGACTGGAGGAGCAGTTCTTC. Its protein product is CASRRGGLEEQFF.

The CDR3 sequence is CASSLDGTPIYEQYF. As DNA, the CDR3 is TGTGCCAGCAGCTTAGACGGGACTCCTATCTACGAGCAGTACTTC. The chain employs TRBV7-2 and TRBJ2-7; TRBD2 is a possible D gene (6 bases). The CDR3 is 15 residues long. V was trimmed by 1 base and J by 3 bases, leaving 13 bases between them. Germline V CDR1 and CDR2: SGHTA, FQGNSA. Combining the CDR3 with reference TRBV7-2 and TRBJ2-7 gives the whole variable domain GAGVSQSPSNKVTEKGKDVELRCDPISGHTALYWYRQSLGQGLEFLIYFQGNSAPDKSGLPSDRFSAERTGGSVSTLTIQRTQQEDSAVYLCASSLDGTPIYEQYFGPGTRLTVT.

The chain combines TRBV4-1 with TRBJ2-7; 7 bases are a match to TRBD1. This CDR3 is built from 17 residues. Germline-derived CDR1 and CDR2 are MGHRA and YSYEKL. J was trimmed by 3 bases and V by 3 bases; bases with no gene match: 14. DNA for the CDR3: TGCGCCAGCAGCCAGGATCAGGCGACAGGGACAAGCTACGAGCAGTACTTC. Residues: CASSQDQATGTSYEQYF.

V gene TRBV29-1 combines with J gene TRBJ2-7, with D possibly TRBD2 on 5 matching bases. Trimming shortened V by 3 bases and J by 1 base, and 10 bases separated the two germline ends. The CDR3 totals 13 residues. Looked up from germline, CDR1 is SQVTM and CDR2 is ANQGSEA. The CDR3 here is CSVDRSGSYEQYF. In DNA, the CDR3 is TGCAGCGTTGATCGCTCGGGGTCCTACGAGCAGTACTTC.

The chain combines TRBV4-3 with TRBJ1-6, with TRBD1 matching 9 bases. V trimming: 4 bases; J trimming: 5 bases; junction bases outside the gene matches: 3. Per germline, CDR1 LGHNA and CDR2 YSLEER. This CDR3 contains 15 residues. CDR3 nucleotide sequence: TGCGCCAGCAGCCCACAGGGGGCGAATAATTCACCCCTCCACTTT. It specifies CASSPQGANNSPLHF.

The chain employs TRBV5-1 and TRBJ2-5; TRBD2 aligns across 7 bases. Near its end, the DNA agrees better with TRBJ2-4, so the J call may be wrong. The CDR3 covers 14 residues. The germline gives CDR1 SGHRS, CDR2 YFSETQ. CDR3 DNA sequence: TGCGCCAGCAGCTGGGGAGGGGCCAAAAACATTCAGTACTTC. This codes for CASSWGGAKNIQYF.

This sequence joins TRBV19 and TRBJ1-1, with D unresolved. Germline V gives CDR1 LNHDA, CDR2 SQIVND (reference sequence). CDR3 length: 13 amino acids. The V end was cut by 3 bases, the J end by 4 bases, with 9 bases between. The CDR3 bases are TGTGCCAGTAGTATTTCCTTGGTCACTGAAGCTTTCTTT. It is translated as CASSISLVTEAFF. The full variable domain, its missing parts supplied by reference TRBV19 and TRBJ1-1, is DGGITQSPKYLFRKEGQNVTLSCEQNLNHDAMYWYRQDPGQGLRLIYYSQIVNDFQKGDIAEGYSVSREKKESFPLTVTSAQKNPTAFYLCASSISLVTEAFFGQGTRLTVV.

The V gene is TRBV7-2, the J gene TRBJ2-4, with TRBD2 matching 12 bases. The J call may be mistaken, given a closer DNA end match to TRBJ2-7. The CDR3 is made up of 16 amino acids. In germline, CDR1 is SGHTA, CDR2 FQGNSA. The CDR3 nucleotides read TGTGCCAGCAGCTTTGCTAGCGGGGGGGCTATCTACGAGCAGTACTTC. It yields the protein CASSFASGGAIYEQYF.

The chain has TRBV14 and TRBJ2-3, with a possible D match to TRBD2 (6 bases). V lost 1 base and J lost 1, with 12 bases in between. This CDR3 is built from 16 residues. Germline V lookup: CDR1 SGHDN, CDR2 FVKESK. The CDR3 loop is CASSQAGGRRTDTQYF. Written as DNA, the CDR3 is TGTGCCAGCAGCCAAGCCGGAGGGAGACGCACAGATACGCAGTATTTT.

The chain joins TRBV2 to TRBJ2-3; maybe TRBD2 (5 bases). V was clipped by 10 bases and J by 0 bases, with 17 bases between them. This CDR3 has 15 residues. Germline lookup yields CDR1 SNHLY and CDR2 FYNNEI. The CDR3 loop reads CATREAGGSTDTQYF. CDR3 DNA: TGTGCCACCAGAGAGGCGGGCGGTAGCACAGATACGCAGTATTTT.

The chain is built from TRBV28 and TRBJ1-2; D not resolved. Germline V gene lookup returns CDR1 MDHEN and CDR2 SYDVKM. V was shortened by 5 bases and J by 3 bases, with 13 bases between the two germline ends. This CDR3 is 14 amino acids long. CDR3 coding DNA: TGTGCCAGCAGTACCTGGGGAGTTGACTATGGCTACACCTTC. This translates into CASSTWGVDYGYTF.

About this clonotype itself: This may stem from a read error, because a much larger clone lies one nucleotide away. This chain uses TRBV10-3 with TRBJ1-2; TRBD1 matches at 7 bases. CDR1 and CDR2 from the germline V gene are ENHRY and SYGVKD. The length of the CDR3 is 13 residues. CDR3 bases: TGTGTCATCAGGGGGGTAGACTTCCATGGCTACACCTTC. This encodes CVIRGVDFHGYTF.

This chain uses TRBV27 with TRBJ1-1; 7 bases agree with TRBD1. With 5 bases clipped from V and 3 bases from J, the junction kept 9 bases outside the gene matches. This CDR3 spans 15 amino acids. In germline, CDR1 is MNHEY, CDR2 SMNVEV (reference sequence). The CDR3 sequence is CASSEAGGRDTEAFF. In nucleotides, the CDR3 is TGTGCCAGCAGTGAGGCAGGGGGACGGGACACTGAAGCTTTCTTT.

Only a few counts were recorded for this clonotype. The gene calls are TRBV12-3 or TRBV12-4 and TRBJ2-7, with no clear D. Near its end, the DNA agrees better with TRBJ2-5, so the J call may be wrong. The CDR3 consists of 13 residues. The CDR3 bases are TGTGCCAGCAATGCGCTGCAAGAAGAGACCCAGTACTTC. This translates into CASNALQEETQYF.

In this sample, this clonotype turned up a few times. The rearrangement links TRBV10-3 to TRBJ2-7; 10 bases align to TRBD2. There are 15 residues in the CDR3. Germline V gene data show CDR1 as ENHRY and CDR2 as SYGVKD. Losses at the gene ends were 0 bases for V and 3 bases for J; bases not matched to a gene: 2. The CDR3 loop is CAISESTSGLYEQYF. CDR3 bases: TGTGCCATCAGTGAGTCGACTAGCGGGCTCTACGAGCAGTACTTC.

Of note for this clonotype: Possible read error: a much larger clone is one base away. The chain couples TRBV6-5 to TRBJ2-7; TRBD2 matches 8 bases. The V gene's germline CDR1 is MNHEY and CDR2 SVGAGI. The CDR3 has 14 amino acids. CDR3 bases: TGTACCAGTACCCCCACTAGCGGTTCGGCGGAGCAGTACTTC. Protein: CTSTPTSGSAEQYF.

As regards this clonotype: A much more abundant neighbour one base away suggests this may be a read error. The chain carries TRBV7-2 and TRBJ2-1; no reliable D call. The CDR3 contains 12 residues. CDR1 is SGHTA, CDR2 FQGNSA, per germline. The chain's CDR3 is CASSFNPNGQFF. As DNA, the CDR3 is TGTGCCAGCAGCTTTAATCCCAATGGGCAGTTCTTC.

This clonotype was recorded at least ten times. This chain joins TRBV3-1 and TRBJ2-4; D gene unclear. The V end lost 0 bases, the J end lost 3 bases, and 12 bases lay between the germline ends. The CDR3 sequence is 16 residues long. Per the germline V gene, CDR1 is LGHDT and CDR2 is YNNKEL (reference sequence). CDR3 sequence reads: CASSQDIARVKNIQYF. For the CDR3, the DNA is TGTGCCAGCAGCCAAGACATTGCACGGGTCAAAAACATTCAGTACTTC.

This clonotype has a single count. The CDR3 bases are TGTGCCAGCAGCCCCCTGAGAGCAAACACCGGGGAGCTGTTTTTT. Translating it yields CASSPLRANTGELFF. The chain couples TRBV25-1 to TRBJ2-2; D unresolved. Trimming left V 6 bases short and J 2 bases short, with 13 bases between. The germline CDR1 and CDR2 sequences are MGHDK and SYGVNS. This CDR3 contains 15 residues.